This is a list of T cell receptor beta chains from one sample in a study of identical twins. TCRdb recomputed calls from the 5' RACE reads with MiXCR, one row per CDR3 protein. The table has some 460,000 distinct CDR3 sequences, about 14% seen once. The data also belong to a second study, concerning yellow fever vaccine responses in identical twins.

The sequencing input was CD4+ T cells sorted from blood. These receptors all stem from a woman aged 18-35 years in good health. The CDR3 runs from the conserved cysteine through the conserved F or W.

CDR3: CASSSSVPSANEQFF; J: TRBJ2-1; V: TRBV12-3/TRBV12-4
CDR3: CASTRTGVNYEQYF; J: TRBJ2-7; V: TRBV28
CDR3: CATQTGSDTQYF; J: TRBJ2-3; V: TRBV10-3
CDR3: CASAWTGGRTPSRTDTQYF; J: TRBJ2-3; V: TRBV2
CDR3: CASRAGGFNEQFF; J: TRBJ2-1; V: TRBV7-8
CDR3: CSAREGPGELFF; J: TRBJ2-2; V: TRBV20-1
CDR3: CASSSPLASIIDEQFF; J: TRBJ2-1; V: TRBV7-2
CDR3: CASSAGTWEQFF; J: TRBJ2-1; V: TRBV11-1
CDR3: CASGGAGGTGELFF; J: TRBJ2-2; V: TRBV12-3/TRBV12-4
CDR3: CASSLRPTDSPYEQYF; J: TRBJ2-7; V: TRBV7-3
CDR3: CASSLAGPRRTSVSWTYEQYF; J: TRBJ2-7; V: TRBV7-2